Following are 11 T cell receptor beta chains from one sample sequenced in a study of regulatory T cells in long-lasting Graves disease (dated by TCRdb to the early 2020s). Library preparation employed multiplex PCR. Sequencer: Illumina HiSeq 4000. CDR3 regions were amplified by Arm-PCR with iRepertoire HTBI primers to construct TCR beta libraries. TCRdb ran its own pipeline on the public reads, namely fastp trimming at Q25 and MiXCR clone calling, and kept in-frame beta chains. Rows merge per CDR3 protein into single entries with the most common DNA and genes. This sample gives about 540,000 distinct CDR3 sequences in total; around an eighth of them show up just once. Of the sample, more than 8.5% is held by the ten largest clones. This specimen's time point label, per the study, means: newly diagnosed GD, antithyroid drugs for less than 3 months. For both TCR sequencing and RNA sequencing, RNA was extracted from PBMCs in TRIzol.

These data were also reused for a study on T cells in Graves' hyperthyroidism and ophthalmopathy.

The specimen comprised peripheral blood mononuclear cells (PBMCs), sampled at new diagnosis, from a patient treated with antithyroid drugs. These receptors all stem from a man aged 25 to 40 with Graves disease. Donor details come from another sample of the same person, matched by shared clones.

The CDR3 region has the DNA TGTGCCTGGAGCCCCCCTGGAAACACCATATATTTT. Its translation: CAWSPPGNTIYF. The chain is built from TRBV30 and TRBJ1-3, with D hard to call. CDR1 and CDR2 (germline): GTSNPN, SVGIG (reference sequence). The CDR3 is 12 amino acids. The V end was cut by 3 bases, the J end by 2 bases, with 5 bases between.

This clonotype was detected ten times or more. This chain uses TRBV28 with TRBJ2-7; D possibly uses TRBD1 or TRBD2 (5 bases each). The germline V and J ends were trimmed by 5 bases and 4 bases, with 15 bases remaining between them. CDR1 is MDHEN and CDR2 is SYDVKM in the germline V gene. The CDR3 runs to 14 residues. CDR3 sequence (DNA): TGTGCCAGCAGTGTTCCCGGGACGGAGTACGAGCAGTACTTC. Amino acids: CASSVPGTEYEQYF.

This clonotype was detected ten times or more. V gene TRBV20-1 combines with J gene TRBJ1-1, with D possibly matching TRBD1 (6 bases). Trimming stripped 3 bases from V and 3 bases from J, with 11 bases between. CDR1 DFQATT and CDR2 SNEGSKA come from the germline V gene (reference sequence). The CDR3 is 13 residues long. CDR3 protein: CSASREGDTEAFF. CDR3 nucleotide sequence: TGCAGTGCTAGCCGGGAGGGGGACACTGAAGCTTTCTTT.

The chain uses TRBV19 and TRBJ1-1, with 8 bases fitting TRBD1. The germline V gene encodes CDR1 LNHDA and CDR2 SQIVND (reference sequence). CDR3 size: 15 residues. V was clipped by 3 bases and J by 4 bases; unmatched bases: 7. The CDR3 DNA reads as TGTGCCAGTAGTATTGCAGGGGGCCGGCGCACTGAAGCTTTCTTT. Its translation: CASSIAGGRRTEAFF.

This clonotype came up a few times. The V call is TRBV7-8, the J call TRBJ2-7, with unresolved D. Trimming removed 5 bases at V and 5 bases at J, with 16 bases between. CDR3 length: 14 amino acids. The V gene's germline CDR1 is SGHVS and CDR2 FQNEAQ. The CDR3 sequence is CASSQHRVSDEQYF. CDR3 DNA sequence: TGTGCCAGCAGCCAACATAGAGTAAGCGACGAGCAGTACTTC.

This clonotype was seen many times. The rearrangement links TRBV30 to TRBJ2-7; TRBD2 matches at 14 bases. CDR3 length: 15 residues. Trimming took 2 bases from V and 5 from J; bases not matched to a gene: 5. The V gene's germline CDR1 is GTSNPN and CDR2 SVGIG (reference sequence). The CDR3 nucleotides read TGTGCCTGGAGTACGGGACTAGCGGGAGCCAACGAGCAGTACTTC. It encodes CAWSTGLAGANEQYF.

This clonotype was found a few times. The chain carries TRBV3-1 and TRBJ2-7, with 8 bases fitting TRBD2. Germline CDR1 and CDR2: LGHDT and YNNKEL (reference sequence). CDR3 length: 20 amino acids. V lost 1 base, J lost 0 bases, and 17 bases stayed unmatched. The CDR3 here is CASSQGKAGAVTINSYEQYF. The CDR3 region has the DNA TGTGCCAGCAGCCAAGGGAAAGCGGGGGCCGTAACGATAAACTCCTACGAGCAGTACTTC.

The sample holds many counts of this clonotype. This chain links TRBV20-1 with TRBJ1-6; 10 nucleotides align to TRBD1. Germline CDR1 and CDR2: DFQATT and SNEGSKA (reference sequence). This CDR3 is 15 amino acids long. V lost 0 bases, J lost 6 bases, and 2 bases stayed unmatched. This chain's CDR3 is CSARDRDRGNSPLHF. The CDR3 coding sequence is TGCAGTGCTAGAGACCGGGACAGGGGTAATTCACCCCTCCACTTT.

The chain carries TRBV6-2 or TRBV6-3 and TRBJ2-1; a possible D gene is TRBD1 (5 bases). The CDR3 runs 11 residues. Germline V gene data show CDR1 as MNHEY and CDR2 as SVGEGT. The V end lost 8 bases, the J end lost 12 bases, and 14 bases lay between the germline ends. The CDR3 bases are TGTGCCAGCCGGCCTCCAGGGTCGCAGTTCTTC. This codes for CASRPPGSQFF.

The table lists this clonotype with many counts. The chain joins TRBV7-9 to TRBJ2-3; no firm D call. CDR3 length: 14 residues. Trimming removed 2 bases at V and 4 bases at J, with 10 bases between. From germline, CDR1 is SEHNR and CDR2 FQNEAQ (reference sequence). In DNA form, the CDR3 reads TGTGCCAGCAGCTTAACGATCGGTTCAGATACGCAGTATTTT. Translating it yields CASSLTIGSDTQYF.

The genes are TRBV7-6 and TRBJ2-2; D remains unclear. Trimming stripped 5 bases from V and 6 bases from J, with 13 bases between. Per the germline V gene, CDR1 is SGHVS and CDR2 is FNYEAQ. The CDR3 runs to 14 residues. The CDR3 DNA sequence: TGTGCCAGCAGCCCCGAGGCTATTCCCGGGGAGCTGTTTTTT. Translated, it gives CASSPEAIPGELFF. The variable domain in full, with the rest retrieved from reference TRBV7-6 and TRBJ2-2, is GAGVSQSPRYKVTKRGQDVALRCDPISGHVSLYWYRQALGQGPEFLTYFNYEAQQDKSGLPNDRFSAERPEGSISTLTIQRTEQRDSAMYRCASSPEAIPGELFFGEGSRLTVL.